The clone carrying this T cell receptor beta chain was picked up many times. Its antigen is unidentified. The V end was cut by 4 bases, the J end by 0 bases, with 10 bases between. Germline V gene lookup returns CDR1 GTSNPN and CDR2 SVGIG (reference sequence). The CDR3 covers 14 residues. This sample is drawn from a study of molecular identifiers for immune sequencing clone quantification. Study as a whole: With replicates, the RNA of roughly 21,000 or 96,000 naive CD8 cells was split five ways and four were sequenced.

The use of previously described methods and listed TCR primers produced the bulk TCR libraries. TCRdb recomputed calls from the PCR reads with MiXCR, one row per CDR3 protein. This table has about 640,000 distinct CDR3 sequences, 15% to 20% appearing once. Whole-study findings and limits: One cell's worth of spiked Jurkat TCR RNA was reportedly detectable among approximately 1 million naive cells.

This TCR was recovered from a human donor in good health. Some libraries in this study had Jurkat cell RNA spiked in. Material for sequencing was naive CD8+ T cells from blood, with Jurkat cell RNA spiked in. Subset specified: FACS-sorted CD8+CD4-CCR7+CD45RA+ naive T cells. The V call is TRBV30, the J call TRBJ2-1; D is perhaps TRBD2 (6 bases). The DNA for the CDR3 is TGTGCCTGGACGGGGGAGAGCTCCTACAATGAGCAGTTCTTC. As protein: CAWTGESSYNEQFF.